This entry concerns a single T cell receptor (beta chain). Its antigen remains unidentified. Per-base qualities were not stored, and no clone one base away is much larger. This sample is part of a study of T cell repertoires in cytomegalovirus infection (dated by TCRdb to between 2018 and 2020). For context, the study as a whole: Donor HLA type was relevant to the analysis, because carriage of CMV infection together with the matching HLA type was indicated by public TCR beta signatures. What the work shows at the level of the full study, not this receptor alone: Cumulative frequency of public TCR beta family members discriminated carriers of CMV infection plus the relevant HLA type in this cohort and an independent roughly 320-donor cohort. The ex vivo response was dominated by HLA-C-restricted CMV-specific TCR beta clonotypes, and the single most frequent clonotype in two of eight donors was supplied by these HLA-C-restricted clonotypes.

TCRdb shows the sequencer as Illumina HiSeq 1500. The raw public data were reprocessed by TCRdb itself: fastp quality trimming at Q25, MiXCR clonotype calling, in-frame beta chains only. Rows with a matching CDR3 protein are joined into one entry that keeps the most common DNA and genes. A total of 310,000 or so distinct CDR3 sequences appear in this sample, roughly 16% of them only once. In total, the top ten clones hold about 12% of the sample. For CDR1 and CDR2, the germline V gene lists MDHEN and SYDVKM. Germline trimming: 1 base from V, 4 bases from J; junction bases outside gene matches: 9. Its CDR3 holds 17 amino acids, cysteine through phenylalanine. Only CDR3 DNA remains: 51 bases, in frame from the first base.

Recombination joined TRBV28 with TRBJ2-2; 7 central bases correspond to TRBD2. The source is a human donor in good health (CMV status not recorded). Some clones in this sample may be carry-over from other donors' samples. Sequencing was performed on PBMCs. The nucleotides are TGTGCCAGCAGTTTATCCGGGGCGGGGGATGGCACCGGGGAGCTGTTTTTT. Its protein reads: CASSLSGAGDGTGELFF.